This TCR beta chain is drawn from a study of blood T cells in healthy people across ages. The V and J ends lost 1 base and 1 base, in that order; junction bases with no gene match: 4. The CDR3 is 16 residues long. Germline CDR1 and CDR2: SEHNR and FQNEAQ (reference sequence). This clonotype was recorded a few times. With a J-beta primer mix and a sample-barcoded 5' primer, a second PCR ran about 7 to 12 cycles. TCRdb reprocessed the 5' RACE reads with MiXCR, giving one entry per CDR3 protein. The sample records roughly 2 million distinct CDR3 sequences, roughly 52% being singletons. This TCR came from a woman aged 40 to 50 in good health. The chain combines TRBV7-9 with TRBJ2-5; 9 positions match TRBD2. Specimen: blood. The CDR3 DNA is TGTGCCAGCAGCTTAGTCCTAGCGGGGCTCCAAGAGACCCAGTACTTC. Protein product: CASSLVLAGLQETQYF.